This T cell receptor beta chain was recovered during a study of T cell changes during pregnancy in multiple sclerosis. The repertoire was sequenced with immunoSEQ multiplex PCR; TCRdb's copy has only in-frame clones and lacks some. This table holds just under 50,000 clones, roughly nine tenths found once. The germline gives CDR1 SNHLY, CDR2 FYNNEI. CDR3 length: 11 amino acids. V lost 8 bases to trimming and J lost 6 bases, with 8 bases between them. The TCR originated in a female donor with multiple sclerosis, enrolled in a pregnancy study. Sequenced material: CD8+ T cells from peripheral blood mononuclear cells, taken after pregnancy. V is TRBV2 and J is TRBJ2-1, with D uncertain. CDR3 in DNA: TGTGCCAGCTCCTCCAGCAATGAGCAGTTCTTC. It specifies CASSSSNEQFF.